This TCR beta chain was identified during a study of blood T cell repertoires in COVID-19. V shed 4 bases, J shed 1 base, and the junction held 8 bases outside the gene matches. CDR1 LNHDA and CDR2 SQIVND come from the germline V gene (reference sequence). CDR3 length equals 17 residues. Profiling relied on immunoSEQ multiplex PCR, and the TCRdb table lists in-frame clones only, not all of them. The sample has 310,000 or so clones, 87% seen once; the top ten hold approximately 5.7%. The rearrangement uses TRBV19 and TRBJ1-5; 9 bases fit TRBD1. Specimen: PBMCs or T cells enriched from blood (not recorded which). The clonotype comes from a woman between 40 and 50 years old who had recovered from COVID-19. CDR3 sequence reads: CASSTTGGRWSNQPQHF. CDR3 sequence (DNA): TGTGCCAGTAGTACAACAGGGGGCCGATGGAGCAATCAGCCCCAGCATTTT.